One and the same sample provided the 23 T cell receptor beta chains below, sequenced in a study of radiation and T cells in renal cell carcinoma. The time point: blood 2 weeks post-SBRT. Treatment specified: 15 Gy SBRT to primary tumor, nephrectomy 4 weeks later. Repertoires were generated with immunoSEQ multiplex PCR, while TCRdb's copy carries only in-frame clones and drops some. The profile shows more than 95,000 clones, 81% of them singletons. The sample in question was blood, obtained from a patient whose treatment included radiotherapy and nephrectomy. All receptors derive from a man aged 45 to 65 with renal cell carcinoma.

The J gene is TRBJ1-2, the V gene TRBV7-9, with a weak D call TRBD1 (5 bases). Trimming took off 3 bases at V and 5 bases at J, with 16 bases between the two ends. There are 15 residues in the CDR3. Germline-derived CDR1 and CDR2 are SEHNR and FQNEAQ (reference sequence). DNA of the CDR3: TGTGCCAGCAGCTTGTATGAGTTGCGGGGGTATGGCTACACCTTC. It specifies CASSLYELRGYGYTF.

This chain connects TRBV4-2 to TRBJ1-2; D is possibly TRBD1 (5 bases). The CDR3 loop spans 15 amino acids. CDR1 is LGHNA, CDR2 YNFKEQ, per germline. Trimming took 3 bases from V and 1 from J, leaving 12 bases between them. The chain's CDR3 is CASSHGTGINYGYTF. CDR3 DNA sequence: TGTGCCAGCAGCCATGGCACAGGCATTAACTATGGCTACACCTTC.

This sequence joins TRBV11-2 and TRBJ2-2; D may correspond to TRBD1 or TRBD2 (5 bases each). Trimming left V 1 base short and J 1 base short, with 10 bases between. Germline V gene data show CDR1 as SGHAT and CDR2 as FQNNGV. The CDR3 extends over 16 amino acids. CDR3 in amino acids: CASSLAGTMNTGELFF. The CDR3 DNA reads as TGTGCCAGCAGCTTAGCGGGGACGATGAACACCGGGGAGCTGTTTTTT.

J is TRBJ1-1 and V is TRBV9; 7 positions agree with TRBD1. The germline V gene encodes CDR1 SGDLS and CDR2 YYNGEE. V lost 4 bases, J lost 1 base, and 7 bases stayed unmatched. There are 15 residues in the CDR3. CDR3 nucleotides: TGTGCCAGCAGCCCCCTAGGGGGCGCGAACACTGAAGCTTTCTTT. The encoded protein is CASSPLGGANTEAFF.

The chain has TRBV6-5 and TRBJ1-3; 8 nucleotides agree with TRBD1. The junction had 2 bases not matched to a gene; V was cut back by 5 bases and J by 5 bases. The CDR3 has 13 amino acids. Looked up from germline, CDR1 is MNHEY and CDR2 is SVGAGI. The chain's CDR3 is CASSGQGRNTIYF. The CDR3 DNA reads TGTGCCAGCAGTGGACAGGGCCGAAACACCATATATTTT.

The gene calls are TRBV19 and TRBJ2-1, with 9 bases identical to TRBD2. In germline, CDR1 is LNHDA, CDR2 SQIVND (reference sequence). This CDR3 spans 15 amino acids. J was trimmed by 6 bases and V by 10 bases; bases with no gene match: 13. DNA for the CDR3: TGTGCCACCAAACCCAGGGCTAGCGGGATCAATGAGCAGTTCTTC. This sequence encodes CATKPRASGINEQFF. Together with reference TRBV19 and TRBJ2-1, the CDR3 gives the full variable domain: DGGITQSPKYLFRKEGQNVTLSCEQNLNHDAMYWYRQDPGQGLRLIYYSQIVNDFQKGDIAEGYSVSREKKESFPLTVTSAQKNPTAFYLCATKPRASGINEQFFGPGTRLTVL.

The chain uses TRBV18 and TRBJ2-4, with D perhaps TRBD2 (6 bases). CDR1 and CDR2 (germline): KGHSH, LQKENI. Trimming stripped 1 base from V and 1 base from J, with 14 bases between. The CDR3 runs 17 residues. CDR3 DNA sequence: TGTGCCAGCTCACCACTCTATGGGGGGTCGGCCAAAAACATTCAGTACTTC. Protein: CASSPLYGGSAKNIQYF.

V gene TRBV30 combines with J gene TRBJ1-1; the D gene is possibly TRBD1 (5 bases). The CDR3 is 14 residues long. Germline CDR1 is GTSNPN and CDR2 is SVGIG (reference sequence). V gave up 0 bases and J gave up 5 bases, with 13 bases separating them. This CDR3 reads CAWSVLVGTTEAFF. In nucleotides, the CDR3 is TGTGCCTGGAGTGTACTAGTTGGGACGACTGAAGCTTTCTTT.

This chain connects TRBV18 to TRBJ1-1; D is ambiguous. This CDR3 has 13 residues. Germline lookup yields CDR1 KGHSH and CDR2 LQKENI. Trimming took 2 bases from V and 2 from J, leaving 6 bases between them. The CDR3 DNA reads as TGTGCCAGCTCACCAATAATAAACACTGAAGCTTTCTTT. Translating gives CASSPIINTEAFF.

A remark on this clone: Other DNA sequences from this sample encode an identical CDR3 as well. J is TRBJ2-1 and V is TRBV7-3, with D hard to call. Per the germline V gene, CDR1 is SGHTA and CDR2 is FQGTGA. This CDR3 has 16 amino acids. V lost 0 bases and J lost 0, with 9 bases in between. As DNA, the CDR3 is TGTGCCAGCAGCTTAACGGGGTCGGGCTCCTACAATGAGCAGTTCTTC. It specifies CASSLTGSGSYNEQFF.

The V gene is TRBV10-1, the J gene TRBJ2-7, with D possibly TRBD1 on 5 matching bases. The CDR3 totals 14 residues. Germline CDR1 is WNHNN and CDR2 is SYGVQD (reference sequence). Trimming stripped 6 bases from V and 2 bases from J, with 14 bases between. CDR3 sequence (DNA): TGCGCCAGCAGAGCCCGACAGCTTACCTACGAGCAGTACTTC. It yields the protein CASRARQLTYEQYF.

This chain uses TRBV9 with TRBJ2-5; D is perhaps TRBD1 (6 bases). The CDR3 extends over 16 amino acids. The germline V gene encodes CDR1 SGDLS and CDR2 YYNGEE. Trimming left V 1 base short and J 5 bases short, with 18 bases between. CDR3 bases: TGTGCCAGCAGCGTAACCGCATTAGGGGGAGCGGAGACCCAGTACTTC. It is translated as CASSVTALGGAETQYF.

The chain links TRBV6-6 to TRBJ2-3; TRBD2 matches at 8 bases. This CDR3 comprises 16 residues. V trimming: 5 bases; J trimming: 0 bases; junction bases outside the gene matches: 7. Looked up from germline, CDR1 is MNHNY and CDR2 is SVGAGI (reference sequence). CDR3 bases: TGTGCCAGCAGTGGACGCGCTAGCGGGAGCACAGATACGCAGTATTTT. Its translation is CASSGRASGSTDTQYF.

The gene calls are TRBV5-1 and TRBJ2-7, with 8 bases fitting TRBD2. This CDR3 region has 18 residues. V trimming: 2 bases; J trimming: 4 bases; junction bases outside the gene matches: 17. The germline CDR1 and CDR2 sequences are SGHRS and YFSETQ. CDR3 region: CASSLTGSGGSTLYEQYF. The CDR3 DNA sequence: TGCGCCAGCAGCTTAACGGGGAGCGGGGGCTCCACCCTTTACGAGCAGTACTTC.

This rearrangement joins TRBV5-1 to TRBJ2-3; D perhaps matches TRBD2 (5 bases). V lost 0 bases and J lost 7, with 9 bases in between. The V gene's germline CDR1 is SGHRS and CDR2 YFSETQ. The CDR3 contains 13 residues. CDR3 in DNA: TGCGCCAGCAGCTTGGCTACGGGGAATACGCAGTATTTT. Its protein product is CASSLATGNTQYF.

The chain combines TRBV7-6 with TRBJ2-1, with 12 bases that match TRBD1. The CDR3 is 16 amino acids. Germline values: CDR1 SGHVS, CDR2 FNYEAQ. V lost 5 bases and J lost 4; bases outside the gene matches: 6. CDR3 DNA sequence: TGTGCCAGCAGCGGGGACAGGGGGCTCAAATACAATGAGCAGTTCTTC. It translates to CASSGDRGLKYNEQFF.

This chain connects TRBV4-1 to TRBJ2-2; the match to TRBD1 covers 8 bases. Germline loops: CDR1 MGHRA, CDR2 YSYEKL. This CDR3 is 15 amino acids long. V was pared by 5 bases and J by 2 bases, with 4 bases of the junction left unmatched. DNA of the CDR3: TGCGCCAGCAGCTTAGGGACAGGCAACACCGGGGAGCTGTTTTTT. Translation: CASSLGTGNTGELFF.

The rearrangement joins TRBV7-2 to TRBJ2-3; 9 bases agree with TRBD2. This CDR3 region has 16 residues. V lost 5 bases to trimming and J lost 4 bases; unmatched junction nucleotides: 10. Germline values: CDR1 SGHTA, CDR2 FQGNSA. The CDR3 DNA is TGTGCCAGCAGCCCCACTCGGGCGGGGGGGTCAGATACGCAGTATTTT. It yields the protein CASSPTRAGGSDTQYF.

The chain employs TRBV10-1 and TRBJ2-5, with a possible D match to TRBD1 (6 bases). This CDR3 is 13 amino acids long. Trimming stripped 6 bases from V and 6 bases from J, with 14 bases between. Germline V gene lookup returns CDR1 WNHNN and CDR2 SYGVQD (reference sequence). The CDR3 DNA sequence: TGCGCCAGCAGCCCCGGACAGTTGAAGACCCAGTACTTC. It translates to CASSPGQLKTQYF.

The V gene is TRBV2, the J gene TRBJ2-1, with 9 bases aligning to TRBD2. Germline loops: CDR1 SNHLY, CDR2 FYNNEI. The CDR3 covers 12 residues. V shed 9 bases, J shed 4 bases, and the junction held 1 base outside the gene matches. This CDR3 is CASSGGYNEQFF. CDR3 sequence (DNA): TGTGCCAGTAGCGGGGGATACAATGAGCAGTTCTTC.

This clone was seen many times. The chain joins TRBV25-1 to TRBJ2-1; D is perhaps TRBD1 (5 bases). The V end lost 7 bases, the J end lost 2 bases, and 6 bases lay between the germline ends. The CDR3 consists of 12 residues. CDR1 is MGHDK and CDR2 is SYGVNS in the germline V gene. In nucleotides, the CDR3 is TGTGCCAGCAAGGACACCTACAATGAGCAGTTCTTC. Translating it yields CASKDTYNEQFF.

V and J are TRBV30 and TRBJ2-6, with D possibly being TRBD2 (6 bases). Trimming pared 3 bases from V and 0 bases from J, leaving 12 bases between. CDR1 and CDR2 (germline): GTSNPN, SVGIG (reference sequence). The CDR3 consists of 16 residues. The CDR3 region has the DNA TGTGCCTGGAGCCGGGACTTAGACTCTGGGGCCAACGTCCTGACTTTC. Encoded protein: CAWSRDLDSGANVLTF.

This clone occurred many times. This chain links TRBV5-1 with TRBJ1-1; no firm D call. In germline, CDR1 is SGHRS, CDR2 YFSETQ. V lost 4 bases to trimming and J lost 1 base, with 20 bases between them. This CDR3 has 17 amino acids. CDR3 loop: CASSPLGGVTSNTEAFF. Here the CDR3 DNA reads TGCGCCAGCAGCCCATTAGGCGGGGTAACCTCGAACACTGAAGCTTTCTTT.